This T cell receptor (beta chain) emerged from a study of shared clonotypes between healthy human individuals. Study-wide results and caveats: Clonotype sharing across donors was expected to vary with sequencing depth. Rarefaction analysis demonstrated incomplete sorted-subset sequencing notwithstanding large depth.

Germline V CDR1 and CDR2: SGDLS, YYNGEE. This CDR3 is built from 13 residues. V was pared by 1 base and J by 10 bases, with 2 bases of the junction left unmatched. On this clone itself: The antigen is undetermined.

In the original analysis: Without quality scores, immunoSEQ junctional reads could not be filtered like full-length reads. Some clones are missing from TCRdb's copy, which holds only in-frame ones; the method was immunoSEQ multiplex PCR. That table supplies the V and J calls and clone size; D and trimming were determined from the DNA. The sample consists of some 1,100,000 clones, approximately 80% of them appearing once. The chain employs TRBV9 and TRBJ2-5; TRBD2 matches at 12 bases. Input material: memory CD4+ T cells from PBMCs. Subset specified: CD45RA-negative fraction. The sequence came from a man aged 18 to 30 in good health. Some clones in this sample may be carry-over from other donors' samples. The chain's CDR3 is CASSVLAGGHQYF. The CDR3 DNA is TGTGCCAGCAGCGTACTAGCGGGAGGGCACCAGTACTTC.